What follows is one T cell receptor beta chain and its context. This specimen comes from a study of blood T cell repertoires in COVID-19. Study details: Specimens from acute and convalescent COVID-19 originated in the United States, Italy and Spain. PBMCs, B-cell-depleted T cells, or T cells provided the cDNA or gDNA that made up the material.

Germline values: CDR1 SGHVS, CDR2 FQNEAQ. The CDR3 consists of 15 residues. Trimming removed 3 bases from V and 5 bases from J; junction bases left unmatched: 4. The authors' processing: Amplification with reference gene primers provided the estimates of nucleated cell counts. Sequencing was performed with immunoSEQ multiplex PCR; in TCRdb, only in-frame clones are kept and a portion is missing. The D gene and trimming were derived from the DNA, and the V and J assignments and clone size from that table. Among under 150,000 clones, about 85% were seen once, and the ten largest hold around 1.5%. Source material: peripheral blood. The chain recombines TRBV7-8 with TRBJ1-4; the match to TRBD1 covers 9 bases. The sequence derives from a man between 50 and 59 years old with acute or convalescent COVID-19. The CDR3 DNA reads as TGTGCCAGCAGCTTCTCCGGGACAGGGAATGAAAAACTGTTTTTT. Amino acid sequence: CASSFSGTGNEKLFF.